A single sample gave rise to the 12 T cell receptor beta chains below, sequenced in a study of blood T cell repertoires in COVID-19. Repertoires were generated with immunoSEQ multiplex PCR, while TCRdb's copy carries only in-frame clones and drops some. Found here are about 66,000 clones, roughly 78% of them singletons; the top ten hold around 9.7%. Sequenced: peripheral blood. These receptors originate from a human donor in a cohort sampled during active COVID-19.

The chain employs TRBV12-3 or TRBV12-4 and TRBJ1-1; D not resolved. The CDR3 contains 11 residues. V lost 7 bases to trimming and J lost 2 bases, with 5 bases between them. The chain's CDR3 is CASTPNTEAFF. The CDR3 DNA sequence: TGTGCCAGCACCCCTAACACTGAAGCTTTCTTT.

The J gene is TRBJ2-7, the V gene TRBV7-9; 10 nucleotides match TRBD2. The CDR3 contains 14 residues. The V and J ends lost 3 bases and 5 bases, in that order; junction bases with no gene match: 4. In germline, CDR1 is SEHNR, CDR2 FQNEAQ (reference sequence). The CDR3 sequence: CASSLGLALNEQYF. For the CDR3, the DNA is TGTGCCAGCAGCTTGGGACTAGCGTTGAACGAGCAGTACTTC. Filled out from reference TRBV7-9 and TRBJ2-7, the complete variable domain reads DTGVSQNPRHKITKRGQNVTFRCDPISEHNRLYWYRQTLGQGPEFLTYFQNEAQLEKSRLLSDRFSAERPKGSFSTLEIQRTEQGDSAMYLCASSLGLALNEQYFGPGTRLTVT.

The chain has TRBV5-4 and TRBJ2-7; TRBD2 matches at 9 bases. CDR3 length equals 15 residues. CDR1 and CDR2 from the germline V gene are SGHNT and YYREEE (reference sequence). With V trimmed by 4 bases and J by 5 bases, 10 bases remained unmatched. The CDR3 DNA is TGTGCCAGCAGCACGGGAGGCGGGAGGGCCCACGAGCAGTACTTC. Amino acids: CASSTGGGRAHEQYF.

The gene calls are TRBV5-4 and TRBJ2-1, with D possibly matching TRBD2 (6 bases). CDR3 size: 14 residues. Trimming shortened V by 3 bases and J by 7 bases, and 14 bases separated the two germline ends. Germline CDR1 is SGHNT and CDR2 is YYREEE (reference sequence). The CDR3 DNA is TGTGCCAGCAGCTCGGAACGGGGGAGGAATGAGCAGTTCTTC. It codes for CASSSERGRNEQFF.

The CDR3 is CASGTSSPYEQYF. The DNA for the CDR3 is TGTGCCAGCGGGACTAGTTCTCCCTACGAGCAGTACTTC. J is TRBJ2-7 and V is TRBV19; 8 bases fit TRBD2. The germline V gene encodes CDR1 LNHDA and CDR2 SQIVND (reference sequence). This CDR3 comprises 13 residues. V gave up 9 bases and J gave up 2 bases; unmatched junction bases: 6.

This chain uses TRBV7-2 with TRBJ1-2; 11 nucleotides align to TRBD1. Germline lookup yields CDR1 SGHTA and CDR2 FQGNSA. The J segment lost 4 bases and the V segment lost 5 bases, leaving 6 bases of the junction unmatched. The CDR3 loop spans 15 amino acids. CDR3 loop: CASSPRTGGVYGYTF. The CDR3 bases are TGTGCCAGCAGCCCACGGACAGGGGGCGTCTATGGCTACACCTTC.

The CDR3 region has the DNA TGTGCCAGCAGCACATTACAGCCGACCCAAGAGACCCAGTACTTC. Amino acids: CASSTLQPTQETQYF. The chain uses TRBV7-9 and TRBJ2-5; D unresolved. The CDR3 totals 15 residues. Per germline, CDR1 SEHNR and CDR2 FQNEAQ (reference sequence). V shed 5 bases and J shed 1 base, with 14 bases lying between them. The complete variable domain, with remaining parts taken from reference TRBV7-9 and TRBJ2-5, reads DTGVSQNPRHKITKRGQNVTFRCDPISEHNRLYWYRQTLGQGPEFLTYFQNEAQLEKSRLLSDRFSAERPKGSFSTLEIQRTEQGDSAMYLCASSTLQPTQETQYFGPGTRLLVL.

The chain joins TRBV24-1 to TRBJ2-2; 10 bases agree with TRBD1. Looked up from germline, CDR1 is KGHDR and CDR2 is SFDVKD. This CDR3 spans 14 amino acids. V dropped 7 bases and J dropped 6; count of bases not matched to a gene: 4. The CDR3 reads CATSGTGEPGELFF. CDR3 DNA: TGTGCCACCAGCGGGACAGGGGAGCCCGGGGAGCTGTTTTTT.

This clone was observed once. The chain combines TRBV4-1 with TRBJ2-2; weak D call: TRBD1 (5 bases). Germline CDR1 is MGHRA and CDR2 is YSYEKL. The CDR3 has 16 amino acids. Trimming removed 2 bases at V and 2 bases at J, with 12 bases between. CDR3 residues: CASSQLGQVNTGELFF. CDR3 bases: TGCGCCAGCAGCCAACTCGGACAAGTCAACACCGGGGAGCTGTTTTTT.

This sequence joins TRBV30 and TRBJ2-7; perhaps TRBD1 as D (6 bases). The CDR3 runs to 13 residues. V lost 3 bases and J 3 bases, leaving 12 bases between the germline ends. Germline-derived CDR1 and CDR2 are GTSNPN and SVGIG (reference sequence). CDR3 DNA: TGTGCCTGGAGCCCAGGGGTACACTACGAGCAGTACTTC. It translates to CAWSPGVHYEQYF.

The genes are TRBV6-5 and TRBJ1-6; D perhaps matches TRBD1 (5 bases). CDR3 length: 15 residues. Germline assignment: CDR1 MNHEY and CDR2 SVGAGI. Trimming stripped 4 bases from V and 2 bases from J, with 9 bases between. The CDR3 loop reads CASSLGQAYNSPLHF. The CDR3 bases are TGTGCCAGCAGTTTAGGACAAGCCTATAATTCACCCCTCCACTTT.

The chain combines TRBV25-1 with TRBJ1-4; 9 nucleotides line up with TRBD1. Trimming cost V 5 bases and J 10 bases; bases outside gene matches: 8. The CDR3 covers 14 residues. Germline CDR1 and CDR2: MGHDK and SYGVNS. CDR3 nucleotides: TGTGCCAGCAGTCTGGGACAGGGTATCGGAAAACTGTTTTTT. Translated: CASSLGQGIGKLFF.